One and the same sample provided the 10 T cell receptor beta chains below, sequenced in a study of shared clonotypes between healthy human individuals. TCRdb's table, derived via immunoSEQ multiplex PCR, lists solely in-frame clones and lacks some. This table holds 450,000 to 500,000 clones, roughly 78% found once. The specimen was PBMCs. The receptors derive from a woman aged 40 to 55 in good health. Some clones in this sample may be carry-over from other donors' samples.

V usage is TRBV4-1 and J usage is TRBJ2-6; 7 nucleotides match TRBD1. Trimming cost V 3 bases and J 12 bases; bases outside gene matches: 14. Germline CDR1 and CDR2: MGHRA and YSYEKL. This CDR3 has 16 amino acids. As DNA, the CDR3 is TGCGCCAGCAGCCATCCCTCCCGGGACAGAGCCGGCGTCCTGACTTTC. This encodes CASSHPSRDRAGVLTF.

V is TRBV25-1 and J is TRBJ2-1; 9 positions agree with TRBD2. The CDR3 is made up of 16 amino acids. The trim removed 1 base at V and 7 bases at J, leaving 8 bases unmatched. Germline loops: CDR1 MGHDK, CDR2 SYGVNS. CDR3 loop: CASSELGSGSRNEQFF. CDR3 nucleotide sequence: TGTGCCAGCAGTGAATTAGGTAGCGGGAGTAGGAATGAGCAGTTCTTC.

The chain couples TRBV27 to TRBJ1-5, with TRBD1 as a possible D gene (5 bases). The V end was cut by 2 bases, the J end by 7 bases, with 12 bases between. The germline V gene has CDR1 MNHEY and CDR2 SMNVEV (reference sequence). This CDR3 contains 14 residues. CDR3 sequence: CASSLQGGRQPQHF. Written as DNA, the CDR3 is TGTGCCAGCAGTTTACAGGGCGGACGGCAGCCCCAGCATTTT.

The CDR3 is CASSFGGAFDEQYF. Here the CDR3 DNA reads TGTGCCAGCAGCTTCGGGGGGGCCTTCGACGAGCAGTACTTC. The chain uses TRBV7-3 and TRBJ2-7; 8 nucleotides align to TRBD2. V shed 3 bases and J 5 bases; nucleotides not matched to a gene: 6. CDR3 length equals 14 residues. The V gene's germline CDR1 is SGHTA and CDR2 FQGTGA.

This clone was recorded a few times. The rearrangement links TRBV5-4 to TRBJ2-1; 12 nucleotides line up with TRBD2. The germline CDR1 and CDR2 sequences are SGHNT and YYREEE (reference sequence). Unmatched junction bases numbered 4, after V lost 5 bases and J lost 4 bases. The CDR3 runs to 15 residues. CDR3 bases: TGTGCCAGCAGACCCGGGACTAGCGGGTACAATGAGCAGTTCTTC. Translation: CASRPGTSGYNEQFF.

The chain has TRBV19 and TRBJ1-5, with D hard to call. Germline loops: CDR1 LNHDA, CDR2 SQIVND (reference sequence). This CDR3 spans 16 amino acids. The V end lost 3 bases, the J end lost 3 bases, and 15 bases lay between the germline ends. The DNA for the CDR3 is TGTGCCAGTAGTATTTTGGGGTATGGCCCCAATCAGCCCCAGCATTTT. Amino acids: CASSILGYGPNQPQHF.

V is TRBV29-1 and J is TRBJ2-4, with D tentatively TRBD1 or TRBD2 (5 bases each). Deletions cut 1 base from V and 5 bases from J, with 15 bases between. The germline V gene has CDR1 SQVTM and CDR2 ANQGSEA. This CDR3 spans 15 amino acids. The CDR3 coding sequence is TGCAGCGTTGAAGTTGGGACCCTTGGAGAAAACATTCAGTACTTC. Translation: CSVEVGTLGENIQYF.

There are a few counts of this clone. Other DNA sequences in the same sample also yield this CDR3. The chain couples TRBV29-1 to TRBJ2-1; D possibly corresponds to TRBD1 (6 bases). V was clipped by 4 bases and J by 0 bases, with 7 bases between them. The V gene's germline CDR1 is SQVTM and CDR2 ANQGSEA. The CDR3 runs to 13 residues. CDR3 bases: TGCAGCGTTGTACAGGGCTCCTACAATGAGCAGTTCTTC. Translation gives CSVVQGSYNEQFF.

For this clone: A far bigger clonotype differs at one base, so this is likely a read error. The gene calls are TRBV2 and TRBJ1-1; unclear D gene. This CDR3 is 13 amino acids long. The germline gives CDR1 SNHLY, CDR2 FYNNEI. V was cut by 2 bases and J by 4 bases, with 8 bases left in between. In nucleotides, the CDR3 is TGTGCCAGCAGTGAACTACCGAGCACTGAAGCTTTCTTT. Translation gives CASSELPSTEAFF.

The J gene is TRBJ2-3, the V gene TRBV18; TRBD2 might be the D (6 bases). This CDR3 has 17 residues. The germline V and J ends were trimmed by 2 bases and 2 bases, with 17 bases remaining between them. The germline CDR1 and CDR2 sequences are KGHSH and LQKENI. CDR3 nucleotides: TGTGCCAGCTCACCAACACGAGCGGGCACTAACACAGATACGCAGTATTTT. Amino acids: CASSPTRAGTNTDTQYF.